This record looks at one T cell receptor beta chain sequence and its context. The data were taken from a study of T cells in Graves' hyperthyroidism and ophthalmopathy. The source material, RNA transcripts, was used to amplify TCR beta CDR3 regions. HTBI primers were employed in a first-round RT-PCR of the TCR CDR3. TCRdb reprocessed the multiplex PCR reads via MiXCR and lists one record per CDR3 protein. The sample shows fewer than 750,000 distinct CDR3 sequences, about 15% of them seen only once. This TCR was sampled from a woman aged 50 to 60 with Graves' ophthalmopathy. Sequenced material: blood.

CDR3 amino acids: CASRVESTGELFF. The CDR3 DNA reads TGCGCCAGCCGAGTAGAGAGCACCGGGGAGCTGTTTTTT. This sequence joins TRBV5-1 and TRBJ2-2; D ambiguous. The germline V gene has CDR1 SGHRS and CDR2 YFSETQ. V gave up 7 bases and J gave up 4 bases, with 11 bases separating them. The CDR3 length is 13 residues.